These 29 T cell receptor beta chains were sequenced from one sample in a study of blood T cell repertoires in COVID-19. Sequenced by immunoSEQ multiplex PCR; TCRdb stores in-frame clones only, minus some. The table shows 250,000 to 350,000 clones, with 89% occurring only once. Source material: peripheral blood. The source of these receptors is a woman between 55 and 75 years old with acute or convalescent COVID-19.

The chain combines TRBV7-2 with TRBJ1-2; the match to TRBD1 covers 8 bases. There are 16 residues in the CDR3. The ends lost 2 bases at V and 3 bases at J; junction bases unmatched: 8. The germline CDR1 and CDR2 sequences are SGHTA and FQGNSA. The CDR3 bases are TGTGCCAGCAGCTTAAGGTTTGACAGGGGAGACTATGGCTACACCTTC. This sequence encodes CASSLRFDRGDYGYTF.

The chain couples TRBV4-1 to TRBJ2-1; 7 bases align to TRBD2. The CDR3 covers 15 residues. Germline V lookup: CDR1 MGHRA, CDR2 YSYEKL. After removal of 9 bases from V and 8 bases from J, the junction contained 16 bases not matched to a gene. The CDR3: CASSEGRAFLDEQFF. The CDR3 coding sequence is TGCGCCAGTTCGGAGGGGAGGGCCTTCCTGGATGAGCAGTTCTTC.

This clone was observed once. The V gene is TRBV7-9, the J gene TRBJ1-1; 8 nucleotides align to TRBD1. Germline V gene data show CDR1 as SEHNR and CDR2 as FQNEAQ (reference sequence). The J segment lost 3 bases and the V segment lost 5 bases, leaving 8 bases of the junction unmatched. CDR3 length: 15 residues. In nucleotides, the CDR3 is TGTGCCAGCAGCCTCGTCCAGGGGGCGGACACTGAAGCTTTCTTT. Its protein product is CASSLVQGADTEAFF.

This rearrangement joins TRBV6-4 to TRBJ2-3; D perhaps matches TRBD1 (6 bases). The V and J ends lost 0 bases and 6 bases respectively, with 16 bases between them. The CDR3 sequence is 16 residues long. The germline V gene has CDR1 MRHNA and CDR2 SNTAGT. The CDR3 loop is CASSDSQGLGVDTQYF. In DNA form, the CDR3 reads TGTGCCAGCAGTGACTCCCAGGGGCTAGGCGTGGATACGCAGTATTTT.

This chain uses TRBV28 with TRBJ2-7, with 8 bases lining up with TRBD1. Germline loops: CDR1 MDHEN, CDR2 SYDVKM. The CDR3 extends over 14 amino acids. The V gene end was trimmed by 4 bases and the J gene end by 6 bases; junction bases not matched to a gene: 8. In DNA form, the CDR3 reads TGTGCCAGCAGTTCACCCAGGGGGCTGAGCGAGCAGTACTTC. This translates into CASSSPRGLSEQYF.

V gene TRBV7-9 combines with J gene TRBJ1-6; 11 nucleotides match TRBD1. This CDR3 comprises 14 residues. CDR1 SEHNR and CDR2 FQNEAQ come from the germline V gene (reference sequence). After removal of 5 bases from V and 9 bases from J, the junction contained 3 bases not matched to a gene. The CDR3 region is CASSPGQGVSPLHF. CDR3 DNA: TGTGCCAGCAGCCCGGGACAGGGGGTTTCACCCCTCCACTTT.

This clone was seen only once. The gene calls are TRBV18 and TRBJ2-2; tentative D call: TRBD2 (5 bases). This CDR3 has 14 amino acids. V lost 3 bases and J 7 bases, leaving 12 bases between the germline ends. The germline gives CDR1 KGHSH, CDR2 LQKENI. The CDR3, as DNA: TGTGCCAGCTCACCTCAAGAGGGTGGCGGGGAGCTGTTTTTT. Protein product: CASSPQEGGGELFF.

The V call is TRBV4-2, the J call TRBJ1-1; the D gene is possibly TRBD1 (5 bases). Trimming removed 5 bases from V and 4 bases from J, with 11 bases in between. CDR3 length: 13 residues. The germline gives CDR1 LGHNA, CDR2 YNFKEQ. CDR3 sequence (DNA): TGTGCCAGCAGCGCCGACGGGGGCACTGAAGCTTTCTTT. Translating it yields CASSADGGTEAFF.

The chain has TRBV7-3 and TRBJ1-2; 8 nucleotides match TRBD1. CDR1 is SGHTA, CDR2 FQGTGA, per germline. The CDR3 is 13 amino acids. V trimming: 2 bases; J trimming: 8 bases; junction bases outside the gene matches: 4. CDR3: CASSLGQGEGYTF. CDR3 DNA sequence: TGTGCCAGCAGCTTAGGACAGGGTGAGGGCTACACCTTC.

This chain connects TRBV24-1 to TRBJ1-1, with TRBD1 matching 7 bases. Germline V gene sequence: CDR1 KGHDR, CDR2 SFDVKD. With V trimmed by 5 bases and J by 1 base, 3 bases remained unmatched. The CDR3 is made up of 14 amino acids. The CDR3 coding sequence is TGTGCCACCAGTGGGGGACAGCCGAACACTGAAGCTTTCTTT. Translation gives CATSGGQPNTEAFF.

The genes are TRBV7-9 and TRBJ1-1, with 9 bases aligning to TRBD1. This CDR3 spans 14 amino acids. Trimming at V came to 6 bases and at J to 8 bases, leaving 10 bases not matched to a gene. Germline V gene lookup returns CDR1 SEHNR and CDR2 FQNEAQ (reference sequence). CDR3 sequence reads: CASSIGQGTKEAFF. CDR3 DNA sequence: TGTGCCAGCAGTATCGGACAGGGGACAAAGGAAGCTTTCTTT.

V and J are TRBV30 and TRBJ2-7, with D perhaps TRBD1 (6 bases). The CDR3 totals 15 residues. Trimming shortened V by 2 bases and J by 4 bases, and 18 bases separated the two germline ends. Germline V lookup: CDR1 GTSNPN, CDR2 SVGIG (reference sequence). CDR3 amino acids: CAWSSQQGFRYEQYF. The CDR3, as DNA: TGTGCCTGGAGTTCCCAACAGGGATTTCGGTACGAGCAGTACTTC.

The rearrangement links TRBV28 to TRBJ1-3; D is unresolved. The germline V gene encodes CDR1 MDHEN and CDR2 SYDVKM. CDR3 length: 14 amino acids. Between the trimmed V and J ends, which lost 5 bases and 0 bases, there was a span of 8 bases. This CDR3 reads CASSPRSSGNTIYF. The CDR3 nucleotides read TGTGCCAGCAGTCCTAGGAGCTCTGGAAACACCATATATTTT.

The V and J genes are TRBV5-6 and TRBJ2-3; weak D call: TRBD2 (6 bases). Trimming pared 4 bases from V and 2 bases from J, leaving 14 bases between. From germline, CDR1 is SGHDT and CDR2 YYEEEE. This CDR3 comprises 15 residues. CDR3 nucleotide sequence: TGTGCCAGCAGCCGCCCCGGGGGTTACACAGATACGCAGTATTTT. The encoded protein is CASSRPGGYTDTQYF.

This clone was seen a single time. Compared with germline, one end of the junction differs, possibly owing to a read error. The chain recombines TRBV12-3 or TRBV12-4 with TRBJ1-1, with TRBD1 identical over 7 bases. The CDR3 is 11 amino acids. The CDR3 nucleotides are TGTGCCAGCAGCTTAACAGGGGCCCCTACCTTT. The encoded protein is CASSLTGAPTF.

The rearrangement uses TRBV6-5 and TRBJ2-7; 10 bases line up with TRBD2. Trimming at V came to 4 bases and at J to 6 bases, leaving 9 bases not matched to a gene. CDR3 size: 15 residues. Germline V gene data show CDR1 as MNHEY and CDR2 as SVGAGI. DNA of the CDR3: TGTGCCAGCAGTTTTCTAGCGGGAGAGGGGGGCGAGCAGTACTTC. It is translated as CASSFLAGEGGEQYF.

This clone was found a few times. The CDR3 reads CASRVGAGYEQYF. CDR3 in DNA: TGTGCCAGCCGTGTGGGAGCCGGGTACGAGCAGTACTTC. V gene TRBV28 combines with J gene TRBJ2-7, with D possibly matching TRBD2 (5 bases). The CDR3 runs 13 residues. Trimming pared 8 bases from V and 4 bases from J, leaving 15 bases between. Germline assignment: CDR1 MDHEN and CDR2 SYDVKM. The variable domain in full, with the rest retrieved from reference TRBV28 and TRBJ2-7, is DVKVTQSSRYLVKRTGEKVFLECVQDMDHENMFWYRQDPGLGLRLIYFSYDVKMKEKGDIPEGYSVSREKKERFSLILESASTNQTSMYLCASRVGAGYEQYFGPGTRLTVT.

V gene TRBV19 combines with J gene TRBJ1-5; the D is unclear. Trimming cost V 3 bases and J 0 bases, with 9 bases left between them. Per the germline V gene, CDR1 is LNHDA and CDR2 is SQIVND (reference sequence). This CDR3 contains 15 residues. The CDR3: CASSMGRNSNQPQHF. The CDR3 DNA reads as TGTGCCAGTAGTATGGGGAGAAATAGCAATCAGCCCCAGCATTTT.

Written as DNA, the CDR3 is TGCGCCAGCAGCTTCCCGGGACAGTCCTACGAGCAGTACTTC. Translated, it gives CASSFPGQSYEQYF. This chain connects TRBV4-1 to TRBJ2-7; 7 nucleotides match TRBD1. The V gene's germline CDR1 is MGHRA and CDR2 YSYEKL. Trimming cost V 5 bases and J 1 base; bases outside gene matches: 5. The length of the CDR3 is 14 residues.

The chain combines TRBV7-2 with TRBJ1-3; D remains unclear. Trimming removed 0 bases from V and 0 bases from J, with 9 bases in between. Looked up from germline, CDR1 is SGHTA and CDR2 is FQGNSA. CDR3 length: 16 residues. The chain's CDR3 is CASSLAPGNSGNTIYF. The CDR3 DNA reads TGTGCCAGCAGCTTAGCTCCAGGTAACTCTGGAAACACCATATATTTT.

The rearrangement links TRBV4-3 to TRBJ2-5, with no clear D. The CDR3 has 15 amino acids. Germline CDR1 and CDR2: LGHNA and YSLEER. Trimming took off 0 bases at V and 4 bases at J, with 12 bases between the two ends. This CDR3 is CASSQERRVPETQYF. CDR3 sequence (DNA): TGCGCCAGCAGCCAAGAACGCCGGGTACCAGAGACCCAGTACTTC.

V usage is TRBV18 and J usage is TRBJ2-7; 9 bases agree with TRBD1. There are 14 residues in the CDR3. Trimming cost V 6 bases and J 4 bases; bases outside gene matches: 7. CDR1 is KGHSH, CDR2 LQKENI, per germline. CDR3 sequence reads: CASSRDRDSYEQYF. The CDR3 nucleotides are TGTGCCAGCTCCCGGGACAGGGATTCGTACGAGCAGTACTTC.

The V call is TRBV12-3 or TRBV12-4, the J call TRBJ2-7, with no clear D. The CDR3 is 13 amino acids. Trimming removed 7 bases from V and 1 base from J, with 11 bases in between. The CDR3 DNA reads TGTGCCAGCAAAGGAGAGGAATCCTACGAGCAGTACTTC. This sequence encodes CASKGEESYEQYF.

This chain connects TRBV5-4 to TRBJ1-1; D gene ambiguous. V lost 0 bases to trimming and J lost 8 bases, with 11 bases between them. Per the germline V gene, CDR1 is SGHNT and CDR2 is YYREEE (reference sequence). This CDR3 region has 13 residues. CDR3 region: CASSLAGSREAFF. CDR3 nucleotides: TGTGCCAGCAGCTTGGCCGGCTCCAGGGAAGCTTTCTTT.

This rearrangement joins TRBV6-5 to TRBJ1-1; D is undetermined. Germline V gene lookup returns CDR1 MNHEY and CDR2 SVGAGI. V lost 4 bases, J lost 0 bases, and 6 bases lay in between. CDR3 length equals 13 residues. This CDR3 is CASSFQMNTEAFF. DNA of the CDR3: TGTGCCAGCAGTTTTCAAATGAACACTGAAGCTTTCTTT.

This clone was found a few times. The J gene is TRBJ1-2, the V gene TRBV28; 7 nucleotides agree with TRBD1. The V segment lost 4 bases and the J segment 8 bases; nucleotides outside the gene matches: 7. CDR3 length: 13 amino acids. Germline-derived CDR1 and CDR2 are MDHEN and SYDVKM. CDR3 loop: CASSSDRYGGYTF. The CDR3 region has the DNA TGTGCCAGCAGTTCGGACAGGTACGGGGGCTACACCTTC.

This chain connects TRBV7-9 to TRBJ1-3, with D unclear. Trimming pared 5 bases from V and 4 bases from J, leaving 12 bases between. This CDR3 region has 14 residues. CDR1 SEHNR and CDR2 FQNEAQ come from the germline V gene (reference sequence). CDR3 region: CASSPGRMGNTIYF. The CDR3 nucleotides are TGTGCCAGCAGCCCGGGGAGGATGGGAAACACCATATATTTT.

DNA for the CDR3: TGTGCCAGCAGGGACCGGGACAGCGGATACAATGAGCAGTTCTTC. It codes for CASRDRDSGYNEQFF. V and J are TRBV7-2 and TRBJ2-1; 7 bases align to TRBD1. After removal of 6 bases from V and 4 bases from J, the junction contained 9 bases not matched to a gene. Looked up from germline, CDR1 is SGHTA and CDR2 is FQGNSA. CDR3 length: 15 residues.

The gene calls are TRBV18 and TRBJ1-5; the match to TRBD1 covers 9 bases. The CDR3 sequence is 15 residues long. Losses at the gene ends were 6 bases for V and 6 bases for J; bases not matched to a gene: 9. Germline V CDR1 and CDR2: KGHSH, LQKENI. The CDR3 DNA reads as TGTGCCAGCTCCCCCGGGACAGGGAACGGTCAGCCCCAGCATTTT. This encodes CASSPGTGNGQPQHF. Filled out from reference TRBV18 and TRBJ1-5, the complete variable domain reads NAGVMQNPRHLVRRRGQEARLRCSPMKGHSHVYWYRQLPEEGLKFMVYLQKENIIDESGMPKERFSAEFPKEGPSILRIQQVVRGDSAAYFCASSPGTGNGQPQHFGDGTRLSIL.